The clone carrying this TCR beta chain has a handful of counts. What it binds is unknown. The sample originates from a study of T cell repertoires in cytomegalovirus infection. Study summary: HLA-B-restricted CMV epitopes that are well studied were used alongside recently identified HLA-C-restricted ones. Shared public TCR beta signatures pointed to both CMV infection and a matching HLA type. Study observations and caveats: In two of eight donors, the top clonotype was HLA-C-restricted CMV-specific.

TCRdb reanalysed the reads using MiXCR and keeps one entry per CDR3 protein. Among approximately 110,000 distinct CDR3 sequences listed, more than 25% were seen once. The clonotype comes from a human donor in good health (CMV status not recorded). Some clones in this sample may be carry-over from other donors' samples. Sequenced here: CD8+ T cells from cultured PBMCs, sampled from culture after CMV antigen stimulation.

CDR3 DNA sequence: TGTGCCAGCAGCGGCAACCCGGGACAGGGAGAGTATAGCAATCAGCCCCAGCATTTT. The encoded protein is CASSGNPGQGEYSNQPQHF. The chain uses TRBV9 and TRBJ1-5; 9 positions match TRBD1. V was pared by 3 bases and J by 0 bases, with 13 bases of the junction left unmatched. The CDR3 spans 19 residues. CDR1 is SGDLS and CDR2 is YYNGEE in the germline V gene.